These 23 T cell receptor beta chains were sequenced from one sample in a study of cytomegalovirus exposure and HLA in healthy donors. The PCR contained 60 Vbeta and 13 Jbeta primers. Only in-frame clones appear in the TCRdb table, and some are missing; sequencing was by immunoSEQ multiplex PCR. The table lists around 160,000 clones, 68% of them singletons. Specimen: PBMCs. All receptors come from a woman under 30 in good health and CMV-seropositive.

The chain uses TRBV5-6 and TRBJ2-1; TRBD2 matches at 9 bases. From germline, CDR1 is SGHDT and CDR2 YYEEEE. This CDR3 is built from 17 residues. V lost 3 bases, J lost 0 bases, and 7 bases stayed unmatched. As DNA, the CDR3 is TGTGCCAGCAGCTCAACCCTGACTAGCGGCTCCTACAATGAGCAGTTCTTC. It translates to CASSSTLTSGSYNEQFF.

The chain joins TRBV7-6 to TRBJ2-3; tentative D call: TRBD1 (7 bases). This CDR3 is 12 amino acids long. V was cut by 4 bases and J by 9 bases, with 11 bases left in between. Per germline, CDR1 SGHVS and CDR2 FNYEAQ. CDR3 sequence reads: CASSSEGATQYF. The DNA of the CDR3 is TGTGCCAGCAGCTCGGAGGGGGCCACGCAGTATTTT.

Regarding this clone: Its ends do not fully match the called genes, so a read error is possible. The genes are TRBV29-1 and TRBJ2-7; D is possibly TRBD2 (5 bases). The CDR3 consists of 15 residues. CDR1 is SQVTM, CDR2 ANQGSEA, per germline. CDR3 DNA sequence: TGCAGCGTTGGACGCTTTCTAGGGAGCTCCAACGAGCAGTACTTC. It yields the protein CSVGRFLGSSNEQYF.

The chain is built from TRBV29-1 and TRBJ2-7; D is possibly TRBD2 (6 bases). The CDR3 is 15 amino acids. Trimming left V 4 bases short and J 4 bases short, with 20 bases between. CDR1 and CDR2 (germline): SQVTM, ANQGSEA. The CDR3 DNA reads TGCAGCGTTGGTGGGTGGGGAGGCTACGTTTACGAGCAGTACTTC. Protein sequence: CSVGGWGGYVYEQYF.

This chain joins TRBV27 and TRBJ2-4, with 7 bases that match TRBD1. Losses at the gene ends were 9 bases for V and 0 bases for J; bases not matched to a gene: 11. The CDR3 runs 16 residues. The V gene's germline CDR1 is MNHEY and CDR2 SMNVEV (reference sequence). CDR3 coding DNA: TGTGCCAGTGGACAGGCCGATCGAGAAGCCAAAAACATTCAGTACTTC. Residues: CASGQADREAKNIQYF.

CDR3 protein: CASSRTGLSYEQYF. As DNA, the CDR3 is TGTGCCAGCAGTCGGACAGGTCTCTCCTACGAGCAGTACTTC. V and J are TRBV6-5 and TRBJ2-7, with 7 bases aligning to TRBD1. CDR1 and CDR2 from the germline V gene are MNHEY and SVGAGI. CDR3 length: 14 residues. The ends lost 5 bases at V and 0 bases at J; junction bases unmatched: 4.

This sequence joins TRBV6-5 and TRBJ1-2; possibly TRBD1 for D (5 bases). The length of the CDR3 is 15 residues. Looked up from germline, CDR1 is MNHEY and CDR2 is SVGAGI. V lost 5 bases to trimming and J lost 6 bases, with 19 bases between them. For the CDR3, the DNA is TGTGCCAGCAGTCTCGTGAATAGGGGTACCAATGGCTACACCTTC. It specifies CASSLVNRGTNGYTF.

The chain recombines TRBV7-2 with TRBJ1-2; D ambiguous. This CDR3 is built from 14 residues. The germline V and J ends were trimmed by 7 bases and 0 bases, with 12 bases remaining between them. CDR1 and CDR2 (germline): SGHTA, FQGNSA. The CDR3 here is CASKVQTANYGYTF. CDR3 DNA: TGTGCCAGCAAAGTACAGACCGCTAACTATGGCTACACCTTC.

This clone was counted once. This rearrangement joins TRBV7-9 to TRBJ1-1; D is unclear. CDR3 size: 13 residues. Germline V CDR1 and CDR2: SEHNR, FQNEAQ (reference sequence). Between the trimmed V and J ends, which lost 5 bases and 1 base, there was a span of 8 bases. The CDR3 region is CASSATENTEAFF. The CDR3 coding sequence is TGTGCCAGCAGCGCCACAGAGAACACTGAAGCTTTCTTT.

The chain has TRBV18 and TRBJ1-2; 8 positions agree with TRBD1. The CDR3 is 15 amino acids. The V segment lost 6 bases and the J segment 4 bases; nucleotides outside the gene matches: 10. Germline V lookup: CDR1 KGHSH, CDR2 LQKENI. CDR3 amino acids: CASSLDRGLFYGYTF. The CDR3 bases are TGTGCCAGCTCCCTCGACAGGGGTTTATTCTATGGCTACACCTTC. The whole variable domain, remainder taken from reference TRBV18 and TRBJ1-2, is NAGVMQNPRHLVRRRGQEARLRCSPMKGHSHVYWYRQLPEEGLKFMVYLQKENIIDESGMPKERFSAEFPKEGPSILRIQQVVRGDSAAYFCASSLDRGLFYGYTFGSGTRLTVV.

This rearrangement joins TRBV29-1 to TRBJ1-2; D gene uncertain. V was trimmed by 1 base and J by 5 bases, leaving 11 bases between them. Germline V lookup: CDR1 SQVTM, CDR2 ANQGSEA. This CDR3 is 13 amino acids long. Here the CDR3 DNA reads TGCAGCGTTGAAGGAGGGATCCTGTATGGCTACACCTTC. This gives the protein CSVEGGILYGYTF. Filled out from reference TRBV29-1 and TRBJ1-2, the complete variable domain reads SAVISQKPSRDICQRGTSLTIQCQVDSQVTMMFWYRQQPGQSLTLIATANQGSEATYESGFVIDKFPISRPNLTFSTLTVSNMSPEDSSIYLCSVEGGILYGYTFGSGTRLTVV.

J is TRBJ1-5 and V is TRBV6-6, with D unresolved. The CDR3 totals 14 residues. Germline lookup yields CDR1 MNHNY and CDR2 SVGAGI (reference sequence). Deletions cut 2 bases from V and 4 bases from J, with 9 bases between. CDR3 DNA sequence: TGTGCCAGCAGTTACCTTTCACAGAATCAGCCCCAGCATTTT. It codes for CASSYLSQNQPQHF.

This clone was picked up a small number of times. This chain connects TRBV2 to TRBJ1-5; 7 bases agree with TRBD1. The germline gives CDR1 SNHLY, CDR2 FYNNEI. The trim removed 6 bases at V and 6 bases at J, leaving 8 bases unmatched. There are 14 residues in the CDR3. CDR3 DNA sequence: TGTGCCAGCAGCGACAGGGCCCGCAGTCAGCCCCAGCATTTT. This encodes CASSDRARSQPQHF.

The chain couples TRBV4-1 to TRBJ2-1; 9 nucleotides align to TRBD2. CDR3 length: 12 amino acids. The germline V gene encodes CDR1 MGHRA and CDR2 YSYEKL. With 4 bases clipped from V and 13 bases from J, the junction kept 5 bases outside the gene matches. The CDR3 spells CASSRGAGGQFF. CDR3 DNA sequence: TGCGCCAGCAGCCGAGGAGCGGGGGGACAGTTCTTC.

The chain recombines TRBV4-2 with TRBJ2-5; TRBD1 might be the D (6 bases). TRBJ2-7 matches the DNA end more closely, so the J call is doubtful. From germline, CDR1 is LGHNA and CDR2 YNFKEQ. The length of the CDR3 is 16 residues. The CDR3 protein is CASSPSQGPYSYEQYF. CDR3 DNA sequence: TGTGCCAGCAGCCCCTCACAGGGCCCTTATTCCTACGAGCAGTACTTC.

This chain joins TRBV7-8 and TRBJ2-5; tentative D call: TRBD1 (5 bases). Trimming pared 6 bases from V and 5 bases from J, leaving 19 bases between. The length of the CDR3 is 15 residues. Germline V gives CDR1 SGHVS, CDR2 FQNEAQ. The CDR3 DNA is TGTGCCAGCAGTATCCGGATAGGGCCAGGGGAGACCCAGTACTTC. Amino acid sequence: CASSIRIGPGETQYF.

V usage is TRBV5-5 and J usage is TRBJ1-2; 9 nucleotides agree with TRBD1. Losses at the gene ends were 0 bases for V and 8 bases for J; bases not matched to a gene: 8. This CDR3 has 15 amino acids. Germline V lookup: CDR1 SGHKS, CDR2 YYEKEE (reference sequence). The CDR3 nucleotides read TGTGCCAGCAGCTTGGCCCCTACAGGGGGCATCGGCTACACCTTC. Encoded protein: CASSLAPTGGIGYTF.

This chain uses TRBV4-2 with TRBJ1-4, with 7 bases identical to TRBD1. CDR1 is LGHNA, CDR2 YNFKEQ, per germline. With 1 base clipped from V and 5 bases from J, the junction kept 1 base outside the gene matches. The CDR3 covers 14 residues. Here the CDR3 DNA reads TGTGCCAGCAGCCAAGGACAGGGAAATGAAAAACTGTTTTTT. Translation gives CASSQGQGNEKLFF.

For this clone: A junction boundary mismatches the germline segment, possibly from a read error. The chain couples TRBV7-7 to TRBJ2-2; no clear D. This CDR3 comprises 11 residues. Germline V gene sequence: CDR1 SSHAT, CDR2 FNYEAQ (reference sequence). CDR3 nucleotides: TGTGCTAGCAGTCATGCCGGGGAGCTGTTTTTT. Protein product: CASSHAGELFF.

This sequence joins TRBV6-5 and TRBJ1-2; 12 bases line up with TRBD1. This CDR3 spans 15 amino acids. Trimming removed 3 bases from V and 6 bases from J; junction bases left unmatched: 5. The germline gives CDR1 MNHEY, CDR2 SVGAGI. CDR3: CASSYGGQGADGYTF. Here the CDR3 DNA reads TGTGCCAGCAGTTATGGGGGACAGGGGGCGGATGGCTACACCTTC.

This chain uses TRBV4-1 with TRBJ1-2; TRBD1 matches 7 bases. From germline, CDR1 is MGHRA and CDR2 YSYEKL. Trimming at V came to 5 bases and at J to 6 bases, leaving 24 bases not matched to a gene. This CDR3 comprises 19 residues. The CDR3 region is CASSDRTGIILTPNNGYTF. The DNA for the CDR3 is TGCGCCAGCAGCGATCGGACAGGTATCATCCTAACGCCTAATAATGGCTACACCTTC.

V and J are TRBV6-5 and TRBJ2-5; 9 nucleotides agree with TRBD1. The J call is doubtful: the DNA matches TRBJ2-7 better. The germline V gene encodes CDR1 MNHEY and CDR2 SVGAGI. The CDR3 consists of 14 residues. This chain's CDR3 is CASSRGQGISEQYF. The CDR3 DNA sequence: TGTGCCAGCAGTCGGGGACAGGGAATAAGCGAGCAGTACTTC.

The CDR3 nucleotides are TGTGCCAGCAGGAGCCCCCAAATTTACGAGCAGTACTTC. This gives the protein CASRSPQIYEQYF. This chain connects TRBV28 to TRBJ2-7; D is unresolved. The CDR3 is 13 residues long. V was trimmed by 6 bases and J by 4 bases, leaving 13 bases between them. Germline CDR1 MDHEN, CDR2 SYDVKM.